This T cell receptor (beta chain) was identified in a study of molecular identifiers for immune sequencing clone quantification. Study-wide background: Replicates involved a five-way split of RNA from roughly 18,000 or 92,000 naive CD8 cells, with sequencing of four.

This CDR3 contains 15 residues. Trimming cost V 4 bases and J 2 bases, with 15 bases left between them. Germline lookup yields CDR1 SGDLS and CDR2 YYNGEE. Notes on the study in general: In CMV-specific effectors, clones above 20 copies held over 99% of molecules; naive, under 1%.

Remarks on this clonotype: Its antigen is still unknown.

TCRdb re-analysed the PCR reads in MiXCR, keeping a single row per CDR3 protein. The repertoire has hundreds of thousands of distinct CDR3 sequences, 25% of them found once; the top ten carry 0.7% to 0.95%. Sequenced material: naive CD8+ T cells from blood, with Jurkat cell RNA spiked in. Sample subset: FACS-sorted CD8+CD4-CCR7+CD45RA+ naive T cells. The origin of this receptor is a human donor in good health. Some libraries in this study had Jurkat cell RNA spiked in. The chain joins TRBV9 to TRBJ2-5; D possibly matches TRBD1 or TRBD2 (5 bases each). CDR3 loop: CASSPSSWGQETQYF. The DNA of the CDR3 is TGTGCCAGCAGCCCCTCATCCTGGGGGCAAGAGACCCAGTACTTC.